This entry features one T cell receptor (beta chain) sequence. The source of the sample is a study of blood T cell repertoires in COVID-19. Study-level background: Donors in the United States, Italy and Spain gave samples during acute or convalescent COVID-19. T cells, B-cell-depleted T cells, or PBMCs provided the cDNA or gDNA that served as material.

As handled by the study authors: Cell counts per sample came from amplifying reference gene primers. Generated by immunoSEQ multiplex PCR, the TCRdb table keeps only in-frame clones and is missing some. V and J calls and clone size are copied from that table; D and trimming were computed from the DNA. The sample lists a few hundred thousand clones; more than 85% were seen once. Germline V gene data show CDR1 as SSHAT and CDR2 as FNYEAQ (reference sequence). The CDR3 has 15 residues. V was cut by 5 bases and J by 3 bases, with 13 bases left in between. This receptor was identified in a woman aged 70-85 years with active or convalescent COVID-19. J is TRBJ2-2 and V is TRBV7-7, with D possibly being TRBD2 (6 bases). Material: peripheral blood. The chain's CDR3 is CASSTTEGHTGELFF. The DNA for the CDR3 is TGTGCCAGCAGCACTACGGAGGGGCACACCGGGGAGCTGTTTTTT.